The clone carrying this T cell receptor beta chain showed up many times. Germline assignment: CDR1 SGHRS and CDR2 YFSETQ. CDR3 size: 14 residues. V gave up 2 bases and J gave up 4 bases; unmatched junction bases: 5. The data were obtained in a study of T cells in Graves' hyperthyroidism and ophthalmopathy. The wider study: Peripheral blood samples were taken at initial diagnosis, prior to any treatment.

RNA transcripts yielded amplified TCR beta CDR3 regions. First-round RT-PCR of the TCR CDR3 relied on the HTBI primer set. TCRdb re-derived calls from the multiplex PCR reads in MiXCR, one entry per CDR3 protein. The profile shows hundreds of thousands of distinct CDR3 sequences, approximately 15% of them singletons. The chain uses TRBV5-1 and TRBJ1-1; 7 bases fit TRBD1. The source material was blood. The sequence was obtained from a woman in her 30s with Graves' hyperthyroidism. CDR3 DNA: TGCGCCAGCAGCTTTTACAGGGGTGGCACTGAAGCTTTCTTT. Translating it yields CASSFYRGGTEAFF.